Shown below are 26 T cell receptor beta chains from a single sample sequenced in a study of cytomegalovirus exposure and HLA in healthy donors. Primers included in the PCR were 60 Vbeta and 13 Jbeta primers. Profiled with immunoSEQ multiplex PCR; TCRdb holds only in-frame clones, not every one. The sample holds over 150,000 clones, 80% to 90% seen once. Sequencing was done on a sample of PBMCs. The receptors stem from a woman aged 25-40 years in good health and CMV-seropositive.

This chain uses TRBV4-2 with TRBJ1-1, with no clear D. This CDR3 comprises 13 residues. With 0 bases removed from V and 4 bases from J, the gap between germline ends came to 6 bases. Germline V gives CDR1 LGHNA, CDR2 YNFKEQ. The CDR3 nucleotides are TGTGCCAGCAGCCAAGATTTTCGCACTGAAGCTTTCTTT. This sequence encodes CASSQDFRTEAFF.

The chain joins TRBV19 to TRBJ1-5, with D uncertain. Trimming left V 2 bases short and J 0 bases short, with 17 bases between. CDR1 and CDR2 from the germline V gene are LNHDA and SQIVND (reference sequence). The CDR3 covers 18 residues. The CDR3 DNA reads TGTGCCAGTAGTATATCGAGGTTTGCAGTTTATAGCAATCAGCCCCAGCATTTT. Translated: CASSISRFAVYSNQPQHF. The variable domain in full, completed from reference TRBV19 and TRBJ1-5, reads DGGITQSPKYLFRKEGQNVTLSCEQNLNHDAMYWYRQDPGQGLRLIYYSQIVNDFQKGDIAEGYSVSREKKESFPLTVTSAQKNPTAFYLCASSISRFAVYSNQPQHFGDGTRLSIL.

The CDR3 region is CAWMIAGVSNEQFF. The CDR3 DNA is TGTGCCTGGATGATAGCGGGGGTTAGCAATGAGCAGTTCTTC. The V call is TRBV30, the J call TRBJ2-1; TRBD2 matches 9 bases. Looked up from germline, CDR1 is GTSNPN and CDR2 is SVGIG (reference sequence). The ends lost 4 bases at V and 6 bases at J; junction bases unmatched: 7. The CDR3 is 14 residues long.

The chain is built from TRBV28 and TRBJ2-1; TRBD2 matches 10 bases. The V and J ends lost 4 bases and 7 bases, in that order; junction bases with no gene match: 7. Germline V gene data show CDR1 as MDHEN and CDR2 as SYDVKM. The CDR3 contains 15 residues. The CDR3 sequence: CASSWSGGASNEQFF. CDR3 bases: TGTGCCAGCAGTTGGAGCGGGGGGGCGAGTAATGAGCAGTTCTTC. The variable domain in full, with the rest retrieved from reference TRBV28 and TRBJ2-1, is DVKVTQSSRYLVKRTGEKVFLECVQDMDHENMFWYRQDPGLGLRLIYFSYDVKMKEKGDIPEGYSVSREKKERFSLILESASTNQTSMYLCASSWSGGASNEQFFGPGTRLTVL.

The chain couples TRBV30 to TRBJ1-6; D is ambiguous. V lost 4 bases and J lost 1, with 11 bases in between. The CDR3 contains 15 residues. The germline gives CDR1 GTSNPN, CDR2 SVGIG (reference sequence). CDR3 in amino acids: CAWTVGSSYNSPLHF. CDR3 DNA sequence: TGTGCCTGGACTGTGGGCTCTTCCTATAATTCACCCCTCCACTTT.

This chain uses TRBV7-9 with TRBJ2-5; no firm D call. The CDR3 contains 13 residues. Germline V CDR1 and CDR2: SEHNR, FQNEAQ (reference sequence). V lost 2 bases to trimming and J lost 4 bases, with 8 bases between them. As DNA, the CDR3 is TGTGCCAGCAGCTTACCCCTACGAGAGACCCAGTACTTC. This sequence encodes CASSLPLRETQYF.

This sequence joins TRBV6-1 and TRBJ1-5; TRBD1 is a possible D gene (5 bases). This CDR3 is 15 amino acids long. Germline V gene data show CDR1 as MNHNS and CDR2 as SASEGT. V was trimmed by 4 bases and J by 4 bases, leaving 14 bases between them. Written as DNA, the CDR3 is TGTGCCAGCAGTGGGACACGGAATCTTAATCAGCCCCAGCATTTT. This gives the protein CASSGTRNLNQPQHF.

This clone was recorded once. Its ends do not fully match the called genes, so a read error is possible. The rearrangement links TRBV7-9 to TRBJ1-6; 11 nucleotides line up with TRBD1. The CDR3 sequence is 15 residues long. The V gene's germline CDR1 is SEHNR and CDR2 FQNEAQ (reference sequence). CDR3 region: CSSGRGQGANSPLHF. CDR3 nucleotide sequence: TGTTCCAGCGGCCGAGGACAGGGGGCTAATTCACCCCTCCACTTT.

The V call is TRBV4-1, the J call TRBJ2-5; D uncertain. CDR3 length equals 13 residues. The V end lost 1 base, the J end lost 5 bases, and 8 bases lay between the germline ends. The germline gives CDR1 MGHRA, CDR2 YSYEKL. The CDR3 sequence is CASSQGLMETQYF. The CDR3 region has the DNA TGCGCCAGCAGCCAAGGACTTATGGAGACCCAGTACTTC.

This clone was seen just once. The chain is built from TRBV27 and TRBJ2-2, with TRBD1 identical over 7 bases. J lost 5 bases, V lost 5 bases, and 11 bases had no gene match. Germline CDR1 reads MNHEY; CDR2 reads SMNVEV (reference sequence). This CDR3 is 16 amino acids long. The CDR3 DNA sequence: TGTGCCAGCAGTCACCGTTCAGGGGGTTGGACCGGGGAGCTGTTTTTT. Translation gives CASSHRSGGWTGELFF.

This chain links TRBV4-3 with TRBJ2-7, with D tentatively TRBD1 (5 bases). The V and J ends lost 1 base and 4 bases respectively, with 11 bases between them. Germline V gene data show CDR1 as LGHNA and CDR2 as YSLEER. This CDR3 spans 14 amino acids. Here the CDR3 reads CASSQAAAGYEQYF. In nucleotides, the CDR3 is TGCGCCAGCAGCCAAGCCGCCGCAGGGTACGAGCAGTACTTC.

The V call is TRBV6-5, the J call TRBJ2-7; 7 nucleotides align to TRBD2. Germline CDR1 and CDR2: MNHEY and SVGAGI. J gave up 2 bases and V 3 bases, and 4 bases lay outside the gene matches. The CDR3 spans 14 residues. CDR3 residues: CASSYERGPYEQYF. In nucleotides, the CDR3 is TGTGCCAGCAGTTATGAGCGGGGACCCTACGAGCAGTACTTC.

The rearrangement joins TRBV10-3 to TRBJ2-3; 8 positions agree with TRBD1. Germline V gene sequence: CDR1 ENHRY, CDR2 SYGVKD. The CDR3 totals 15 residues. V was clipped by 4 bases and J by 4 bases; unmatched bases: 7. In nucleotides, the CDR3 is TGTGCCATCAGTGGCGGCGGACAGGGCCCAGATACGCAGTATTTT. This sequence encodes CAISGGGQGPDTQYF.

The chain employs TRBV9 and TRBJ1-1; tentative D call: TRBD1 (5 bases). The CDR3 runs 15 residues. V lost 4 bases, J lost 1 base, and 14 bases lay in between. Looked up from germline, CDR1 is SGDLS and CDR2 is YYNGEE. The CDR3 here is CASSPPGFENTEAFF. CDR3 coding DNA: TGTGCCAGCAGCCCCCCAGGGTTCGAGAACACTGAAGCTTTCTTT.

The chain couples TRBV19 to TRBJ1-1, with 7 bases identical to TRBD1. CDR1 and CDR2 from the germline V gene are LNHDA and SQIVND (reference sequence). The CDR3 extends over 14 amino acids. The trim removed 6 bases at V and 6 bases at J, leaving 10 bases unmatched. The CDR3 here is CASSQQGIGAEAFF. In DNA form, the CDR3 reads TGTGCCAGTAGCCAACAGGGGATAGGGGCTGAAGCTTTCTTT.

J is TRBJ2-1 and V is TRBV7-3; 8 bases map to TRBD2. The junction had 4 bases not matched to a gene; V was cut back by 3 bases and J by 3 bases. The germline gives CDR1 SGHTA, CDR2 FQGTGA. This CDR3 has 15 amino acids. In nucleotides, the CDR3 is TGTGCCAGCAGCTTCCAGCGGGGGATCTACAATGAGCAGTTCTTC. Translation: CASSFQRGIYNEQFF. The entire variable domain, with the rest obtained from reference TRBV7-3 and TRBJ2-1, is as follows: GAGVSQTPSNKVTEKGKYVELRCDPISGHTALYWYRQSLGQGPEFLIYFQGTGAADDSGLPNDRFFAVRPEGSVSTLKIQRTERGDSAVYLCASSFQRGIYNEQFFGPGTRLTVL.

The chain couples TRBV21-1 to TRBJ1-1; TRBD1 was called by the table and not checked on the DNA. TRBV21-1 constitutes a pseudogene. This CDR3 spans 16 amino acids. CDR3 in DNA: TGTGCCAGCCTAAAGGTACAGGGGGCTATGAACACTGAAGCTTTCTTT. It specifies CASLKVQGAMNTEAFF.

The chain combines TRBV5-4 with TRBJ1-6; D gene uncertain. The CDR3 covers 17 residues. Germline V gene lookup returns CDR1 SGHNT and CDR2 YYREEE (reference sequence). Trimming stripped 4 bases from V and 0 bases from J, with 14 bases between. CDR3 in amino acids: CASSKGEGNSYNSPLHF. The CDR3 DNA sequence: TGTGCCAGCAGCAAGGGCGAGGGAAACTCCTATAATTCACCCCTCCACTTT.

The chain links TRBV5-1 to TRBJ1-1; D is perhaps TRBD1 (5 bases). There are 19 residues in the CDR3. V was shortened by 0 bases and J by 3 bases, with 24 bases between the two germline ends. Germline CDR1 reads SGHRS; CDR2 reads YFSETQ. The CDR3 coding sequence is TGCGCCAGCAGCTTGGCGGGTCCAGGGTCAACGATGAGAGACACTGAAGCTTTCTTT. Its translation: CASSLAGPGSTMRDTEAFF.

This chain connects TRBV7-8 to TRBJ2-6; unclear D gene. Germline V gives CDR1 SGHVS, CDR2 FQNEAQ. The ends were cut back, 10 bases at V and 5 bases at J, with 6 bases in the middle. CDR3 size: 11 residues. CDR3 amino acids: CATGRANVLTF. The CDR3, as DNA: TGTGCCACAGGCAGGGCCAACGTCCTGACTTTC.

This chain uses TRBV19 with TRBJ2-5; D perhaps matches TRBD2 (5 bases). CDR3 length: 15 amino acids. Deletions cut 6 bases from V and 5 bases from J, with 19 bases between. From germline, CDR1 is LNHDA and CDR2 SQIVND (reference sequence). CDR3 amino acids: CASRASLTWEETQYF. The CDR3, as DNA: TGTGCCAGTAGAGCCAGCTTGACTTGGGAGGAGACCCAGTACTTC.

In DNA, the CDR3 is TGTGCCACCCAGGGGGGCAATCAGCCCCAGCATTTT. It codes for CATQGGNQPQHF. The gene calls are TRBV7-9 and TRBJ1-5; 7 bases are shared with TRBD1. From germline, CDR1 is SEHNR and CDR2 FQNEAQ (reference sequence). Trimming at V came to 10 bases and at J to 2 bases, leaving 2 bases not matched to a gene. This CDR3 spans 12 amino acids.

The DNA for the CDR3 is TGTGCCAGCAGTTGGGACAGCTGGTCAGATACGCAGTATTTT. Protein product: CASSWDSWSDTQYF. The V and J genes are TRBV27 and TRBJ2-3; 7 nucleotides line up with TRBD1. The CDR3 runs to 14 residues. The V segment lost 4 bases and the J segment 4 bases; nucleotides outside the gene matches: 5. The germline V gene encodes CDR1 MNHEY and CDR2 SMNVEV (reference sequence).

J is TRBJ2-5 and V is TRBV7-2; 13 bases map to TRBD2. V was pared by 5 bases and J by 2 bases, with 2 bases of the junction left unmatched. Germline V gives CDR1 SGHTA, CDR2 FQGNSA. CDR3 length: 15 amino acids. CDR3 nucleotides: TGTGCCAGCAGCCGGACTAGCGGGGGACAAGAGACCCAGTACTTC. It specifies CASSRTSGGQETQYF.

This clone was counted once. The rearrangement links TRBV7-2 to TRBJ1-2; 10 bases align to TRBD1. CDR3 length equals 15 residues. J was trimmed by 4 bases and V by 5 bases; bases with no gene match: 7. Germline CDR1 is SGHTA and CDR2 is FQGNSA. The DNA of the CDR3 is TGTGCCAGCAGCCCGGACAGGGGGGACGGCTATGGCTACACCTTC. It is translated as CASSPDRGDGYGYTF. The entire variable domain, with the rest obtained from reference TRBV7-2 and TRBJ1-2, is as follows: GAGVSQSPSNKVTEKGKDVELRCDPISGHTALYWYRQSLGQGLEFLIYFQGNSAPDKSGLPSDRFSAERTGGSVSTLTIQRTQQEDSAVYLCASSPDRGDGYGYTFGSGTRLTVV.

The chain joins TRBV4-3 to TRBJ1-4; tentative D call: TRBD1 (6 bases). The CDR3 runs to 17 residues. The V gene lost 4 bases and the J gene lost 3 bases, with 18 bases spanning the gap. Looked up from germline, CDR1 is LGHNA and CDR2 is YSLEER. The CDR3 loop reads CASSLRGGRTSNEKLFF. CDR3 coding DNA: TGCGCCAGCAGCCTTCGGGGGGGCAGGACTTCTAATGAAAAACTGTTTTTT.